The next 7 T cell receptor beta chains were all read from a single sample in a study of T cell repertoires in cytomegalovirus infection. Using its own MiXCR run on the reads, TCRdb lists one record per CDR3 protein. The sample carries roughly 340,000 distinct CDR3 sequences, 25% to 35% recorded once. Their antigens are not known. The specimen was cultured PBMCs, collected from culture after CMV antigen stimulation. These receptors all stem from a human donor in good health (CMV status not recorded). Some clones in this sample may be carry-over from other donors' samples.

This sequence joins TRBV11-1 and TRBJ2-7, with TRBD2 as a possible D gene (6 bases). The germline gives CDR1 SGHAT, CDR2 FQDESV (reference sequence). The V end was cut by 5 bases, the J end by 1 base, with 12 bases between. The CDR3 length is 14 residues. The CDR3 DNA sequence: TGTGCCAGCAGCCATAGCGGCAGTTCCTACGAGCAGTACTTC. This translates into CASSHSGSSYEQYF.

This clonotype was counted between two and nine times. V is TRBV7-2 and J is TRBJ1-2; no definite D call. The V end was cut by 1 base, the J end by 6 bases, with 9 bases between. Germline lookup yields CDR1 SGHTA and CDR2 FQGNSA. This CDR3 is built from 13 residues. CDR3 in DNA: TGTGCCAGCAGCTTAGGATTCCCCGATGGCTACACCTTC. Amino acid sequence: CASSLGFPDGYTF.

This clonotype was picked up a small number of times. CDR3 loop: CASSWASGRSNEQFF. CDR3 bases: TGTGCCAGCAGCTGGGCCAGCGGGAGGAGTAATGAGCAGTTCTTC. This chain connects TRBV7-3 to TRBJ2-1, with 9 bases fitting TRBD2. From germline, CDR1 is SGHTA and CDR2 FQGTGA. With 4 bases clipped from V and 7 bases from J, the junction kept 8 bases outside the gene matches. This CDR3 comprises 15 residues.

This clonotype has only a few counts. The chain joins TRBV6-1 to TRBJ2-1; TRBD1 aligns across 8 bases. The CDR3 sequence is 13 residues long. V trimming: 7 bases; J trimming: 5 bases; junction bases outside the gene matches: 4. Germline V lookup: CDR1 MNHNS, CDR2 SASEGT. The CDR3 reads CASIGQGNNEQFF. The CDR3 DNA sequence: TGTGCCAGCATCGGACAGGGTAACAATGAGCAGTTCTTC.

This chain joins TRBV27 and TRBJ2-1; TRBD2 matches at 8 bases. The germline V gene encodes CDR1 MNHEY and CDR2 SMNVEV (reference sequence). V was pared by 4 bases and J by 8 bases, with 16 bases of the junction left unmatched. This CDR3 is 17 amino acids long. The chain's CDR3 is CASSSYLFSGSTHEQFF. For the CDR3, the DNA is TGTGCCAGCAGTTCATACCTTTTCAGCGGGAGTACCCATGAGCAGTTCTTC.

The chain employs TRBV6-5 and TRBJ1-5; perhaps TRBD1 as D (6 bases). V was clipped by 2 bases and J by 9 bases, with 14 bases between them. This CDR3 is built from 14 residues. CDR1 is MNHEY, CDR2 SVGAGI, per germline. This CDR3 reads CASSYRGAGVPQHF. CDR3 sequence (DNA): TGTGCCAGCAGTTACCGGGGGGCAGGGGTGCCCCAGCATTTT.

A few counts support this clonotype. This chain links TRBV12-3 or TRBV12-4 with TRBJ1-5, with 7 bases lining up with TRBD1. The CDR3 contains 14 residues. The ends lost 7 bases at V and 3 bases at J; junction bases unmatched: 6. The CDR3 loop is CASTPGQNNQPQHF. In nucleotides, the CDR3 is TGTGCCAGCACCCCGGGACAGAACAATCAGCCCCAGCATTTT.